What follows are 14 T cell receptor beta chains derived from one specimen sequenced in a study of T-cell memory formation after mild COVID-19. MiXCR was run by TCRdb on the 5' RACE reads, yielding one entry per CDR3 protein. Of fewer than 95,000 distinct CDR3 sequences in the sample, about an eighth were seen once. The sequencing sample was made of PBMCs or a T cell subset sorted from them (not recorded which). The receptors here all came from an adult woman who had mild COVID-19 (a few samples of this study predate the infection). Cell type and time point are not known.

Ten or more counts support this clonotype. The chain recombines TRBV7-6 with TRBJ2-7, with D possibly TRBD1 on 5 matching bases. Deletions cut 2 bases from V and 6 bases from J, with 14 bases between. The CDR3 has 14 residues. Germline CDR1 reads SGHVS; CDR2 reads FNYEAQ. CDR3 amino acids: CASSLSAGQGEQYF. As DNA, the CDR3 is TGTGCCAGCAGCTTATCGGCAGGGCAAGGCGAGCAGTACTTC.

A few counts support this clonotype. The V and J genes are TRBV12-3 or TRBV12-4 and TRBJ2-7; D not resolved. Between the trimmed V and J ends, which lost 3 bases and 4 bases, there was a span of 10 bases. This CDR3 comprises 13 residues. The CDR3 is CASSFTLPYEQYF. As DNA, the CDR3 is TGTGCCAGCAGTTTTACGTTGCCTTACGAGCAGTACTTC.

This clonotype was counted a single time. The V gene is TRBV12-3 or TRBV12-4, the J gene TRBJ1-5; no clear D gene. V was cut by 6 bases and J by 0 bases, with 9 bases left in between. This CDR3 is built from 14 residues. DNA of the CDR3: TGTGCCAGCAGGCGAGGATATAGCAATCAGCCCCAGCATTTT. It is translated as CASRRGYSNQPQHF.

This chain uses TRBV6-6 with TRBJ2-3; unclear D gene. The germline V and J ends were trimmed by 6 bases and 3 bases, with 13 bases remaining between them. The CDR3 totals 14 residues. Germline V gives CDR1 MNHNY, CDR2 SVGAGI (reference sequence). CDR3 nucleotides: TGTGCCAGCAGCCACTATATTTCGACAGATACGCAGTATTTT. Amino acids: CASSHYISTDTQYF.

This clonotype has more than one count but fewer than ten. The V and J genes are TRBV20-1 and TRBJ2-7; 9 bases align to TRBD1. From germline, CDR1 is DFQATT and CDR2 SNEGSKA (reference sequence). The CDR3 runs to 13 residues. The ends lost 6 bases at V and 1 base at J; junction bases unmatched: 4. CDR3 in DNA: TGCAGTGCCCAGGACAGGGGATCCTACGAGCAGTACTTC. It codes for CSAQDRGSYEQYF.

The rearrangement joins TRBV7-6 to TRBJ2-1; no reliable D call. In germline, CDR1 is SGHVS, CDR2 FNYEAQ. The CDR3 is made up of 12 amino acids. Trimming took off 3 bases at V and 8 bases at J, with 8 bases between the two ends. This CDR3 reads CASSFSVDEQFF. CDR3 nucleotides: TGTGCCAGCAGCTTCTCTGTGGATGAGCAGTTCTTC.

The chain carries TRBV21-1 and TRBJ2-1; TRBD2 reflects the table's D call only, with no check against the DNA. TRBV21-1 is shown as a pseudogene. The CDR3 is 17 residues long. The CDR3 DNA is TGTGCCAGCAGCAAAATTTCCCGCGGGAGCTCCTACAATGAGCAGTTCTTC. Its protein product is CASSKISRGSSYNEQFF.

Many counts were recorded for this clonotype. This chain connects TRBV29-1 to TRBJ2-2, with 7 bases fitting TRBD2. The CDR3 totals 15 residues. V lost 2 bases, J lost 1 base, and 4 bases stayed unmatched. Germline-derived CDR1 and CDR2 are SQVTM and ANQGSEA. CDR3 DNA sequence: TGCAGCGTTGAACGGGGCGGGAGGAACACCGGGGAGCTGTTTTTT. Translation gives CSVERGGRNTGELFF.

This clonotype turned up a few times. The CDR3 sequence: CASSRDQWRQMPTNEKLFF. CDR3 DNA sequence: TGTGCCAGCAGCCGTGATCAATGGAGACAGATGCCAACTAATGAAAAACTGTTTTTT. The gene calls are TRBV11-2 and TRBJ1-4, with a tentative D call TRBD1 (5 bases). Deletions cut 5 bases from V and 0 bases from J, with 22 bases between. The CDR3 length is 19 residues. Germline CDR1 SGHAT, CDR2 FQNNGV.

V usage is TRBV6-5 and J usage is TRBJ2-7; 9 bases map to TRBD1. The CDR3 totals 14 residues. The J segment lost 6 bases and the V segment lost 6 bases, leaving 9 bases of the junction unmatched. Germline CDR1 reads MNHEY; CDR2 reads SVGAGI. CDR3 loop: CASRLGTGSAEQYF. DNA for the CDR3: TGTGCCAGCAGGCTCGGGACAGGGTCTGCCGAGCAGTACTTC.

This clonotype was observed many times. The rearrangement links TRBV10-3 to TRBJ2-7, with a possible D match to TRBD1 (6 bases). This CDR3 is 17 amino acids long. The ends were cut back, 0 bases at V and 1 base at J, with 16 bases in the middle. From germline, CDR1 is ENHRY and CDR2 SYGVKD. The CDR3 DNA follows: TGTGCCATCAGTGAGTCGACTCGGACAGTAGATTCCTACGAGCAGTACTTC. It translates to CAISESTRTVDSYEQYF.

This clonotype was observed many times. The chain couples TRBV27 to TRBJ2-7; the D gene is possibly TRBD2 (5 bases). CDR3 size: 16 residues. V gave up 0 bases and J gave up 0 bases, with 12 bases separating them. The V gene's germline CDR1 is MNHEY and CDR2 SMNVEV (reference sequence). DNA of the CDR3: TGTGCCAGCAGTTTATCTGGACTCCCCAGCTCCTACGAGCAGTACTTC. Translation: CASSLSGLPSSYEQYF.

J is TRBJ2-6 and V is TRBV5-4; D possibly corresponds to TRBD2 (5 bases). CDR3 length: 15 amino acids. Germline values: CDR1 SGHNT, CDR2 YYREEE (reference sequence). The V end was cut by 3 bases, the J end by 1 base, with 8 bases between. The CDR3 sequence is CASSWTGSGANVLTF. The CDR3, as DNA: TGTGCCAGCAGCTGGACTGGATCTGGGGCCAACGTCCTGACTTTC.

This clonotype has ten or more counts. The chain links TRBV5-1 to TRBJ2-1, with D unresolved. CDR3 length: 15 residues. V was trimmed by 2 bases and J by 0 bases, leaving 9 bases between them. Germline V gene data show CDR1 as SGHRS and CDR2 as YFSETQ. Written as DNA, the CDR3 is TGCGCCAGCAGCTTAGTAGAGCCCTCCTACAATGAGCAGTTCTTC. It yields the protein CASSLVEPSYNEQFF.